The rows below give T cell receptor beta chains drawn from one sample of a study of blood T cells in healthy people across ages. One entry per CDR3 protein results from TCRdb running MiXCR on the 5' RACE reads. Here the sample spans around 1,900,000 distinct CDR3 sequences, about two fifths being singletons. Specimen: blood. The receptors originated from a human donor in good health. Each CDR3 is given with its conserved first and last residue. The D gene is left open where the match is weak. Rows give clone size only sometimes, using once, few, many, or a class for an expanded clone.

V	J	size	D	DNA	CDR3
TRBV6-2/TRBV6-3	TRBJ2-5	-	-	TGTGCCAGCAGTTGGGGTACGACCCAGTACTTC	CASSWGTTQYF
TRBV7-8	TRBJ1-1	-	TRBD1	TGTGCCAGCAGCCGATTAGGGGGCCAGATGAACACTGAAGCTTTCTTT	CASSRLGGQMNTEAFF
TRBV7-2	TRBJ2-4	-	-	TGTGCCAGCAGCTTATCAGGGGTACCCTACAATGAGCAGTACTTC	CASSLSGVPYNEQYF
TRBV5-1	TRBJ2-5	once	TRBD1	TGCGCCAGCAGCTCCGGACAGGGTGGGTACAATGAGCAGTACTTC	CASSSGQGGYNEQYF
TRBV7-2	TRBJ2-5	-	-	TGTGCCAGCAGCTTAGGGCAGGGACCGAGGAGATACGAGCTGTACTTC	CASSLGQGPRRYELYF
TRBV3-1	TRBJ2-4	-	-	TGTGCCAGCAGCCAAAGCGTACAGGGATTCGACGAGGAGTACTTC	CASSQSVQGFDEEYF
TRBV29-1	TRBJ2-5	-	TRBD1	TGCAGCGTTGAACGGAACAGGGGCGAGGAGCAGTACTTC	CSVERNRGEEQYF
TRBV7-2	TRBJ2-7	-	-	TGTGCCAGCAGCTTAGGTGGGAGGATGGCCTACGAGCAGTACTTC	CASSLGGRMAYEQYF
TRBV7-6	TRBJ2-1	-	TRBD2	TGTGCCAGCAGCTTCGCCACTAGCGCGGCCTACAATGAGCAGTTCTTC	CASSFATSAAYNEQFF
TRBV5-1	TRBJ1-5	-	-	TGCGCCAGCAGCTTGGCCGGGGGCGGGAGGTCAGATACGCAGCATTTT	CASSLAGGGRSDTQHF
TRBV24-1	TRBJ1-1	few	-	TGTGCCACCAGTGATTCTCGAGGCGGGAACACTGAAGCTTTCTTT	CATSDSRGGNTEAFF
TRBV7-2	TRBJ1-1	-	-	TGTGCCACCGCGGGACAAAGAGACACTGAAGCTTTCTTT	CATAGQRDTEAFF
TRBV6-4	TRBJ2-6	-	-	TGTGCCAGCAGTGATACTGGTAGCTCTGGGGCCAACGTCCTGACTTTC	CASSDTGSSGANVLTF
TRBV27	TRBJ2-7	many	TRBD2	TGTGCCAGCAGTTCGGGACTACTTTACGAGCAGTACTTC	CASSSGLLYEQYF
TRBV18	TRBJ1-4	few	-	TGTGCCAGCTCACCGCGGATAGCAACTAATGAAAAACTGTTTTTT	CASSPRIATNEKLFF
TRBV29-1	TRBJ2-3	-	-	TGCAGCGTTGAATGGGGCCTGACAGGTCTGGAAGATACGCAGTATTTT	CSVEWGLTGLEDTQYF
TRBV6-5	TRBJ1-4	few	-	TGTGCCGGCTACGGACCAACTAATGAAAAACTGTTTTTT	CAGYGPTNEKLFF
TRBV12-3/TRBV12-4	TRBJ1-2	few	-	TGTGCCAGCAGTTTATTCGGAACAGCCTTATATGGCTACACCTTC	CASSLFGTALYGYTF
TRBV20-1	TRBJ2-2	-	-	TGCAGTGCCCGGGCCCCCGGGGAGCTGTTTTTT	CSARAPGELFF
TRBV5-1	TRBJ1-1	-	-	TGCGCCAGCAATGAGGGGGGCCTGAGCACTGAAGCTTTCTTT	CASNEGGLSTEAFF
TRBV20-1	TRBJ2-1	-	-	TGCAGTGTGAGGGCGGGGCCCGACTACAATGAGCAGTTCTTC	CSVRAGPDYNEQFF
TRBV9	TRBJ1-2	-	-	TGTGCCAGCAGCGACGGGACCGGTGATGACTATGGCTGCACCTTC	CASSDGTGDDYGCTF